These T cell receptor beta chains were read from a single sample in a study of CD8 T cells in ankylosing spondylitis. Each CDR3 protein is one row after TCRdb ran MiXCR on the 5' RACE reads. This table holds 150,000 to 200,000 distinct CDR3 sequences, about 17% found once. Sequencing input: blood, either unsorted or a sorted T cell fraction (not recorded which). Every receptor here comes from a male donor with ankylosing spondylitis or in good health (not recorded which). CDR3s include the opening cysteine and the closing phenylalanine or tryptophan. Only part of the rows carry a size: once, few, many, or a class if the clone is expanded.

clone size: NA
J gene: TRBJ2-3
V gene: TRBV13
CDR3 length: 15
CDR3 protein: CASSLAGTYTDTQYF

clone size: NA
J gene: TRBJ1-5
V gene: TRBV28
CDR3 length: 13
CDR3 protein: CASTGTRYQPQHF

clone size: NA
J gene: TRBJ2-3
V gene: TRBV28
CDR3 length: 16
CDR3 protein: CASSSPRGGGTDTQYF

clone size: many
J gene: TRBJ1-1
V gene: TRBV5-5
CDR3 length: 14
CDR3 protein: CASSSGQVNTEAFF

clone size: many
J gene: TRBJ2-1
V gene: TRBV20-1
CDR3 length: 14
CDR3 protein: CSARGPLAGGDRVF

clone size: once
J gene: TRBJ2-1
V gene: TRBV20-1
CDR3 length: 13
CDR3 protein: CSAKGRGMNEQFF

clone size: NA
J gene: TRBJ1-1
V gene: TRBV7-9
CDR3 length: 15
CDR3 protein: CASSRQGQLNTEAFF

clone size: many
J gene: TRBJ2-1
V gene: TRBV14
CDR3 length: 15
CDR3 protein: CASSQERGGTNEQFF

clone size: many
J gene: TRBJ2-7
V gene: TRBV5-1
CDR3 length: 13
CDR3 protein: CASSLRGGHEQYF

clone size: once
J gene: TRBJ1-5
V gene: TRBV5-1
CDR3 length: 14
CDR3 protein: CASSEGGGNQPQHF

clone size: NA
J gene: TRBJ2-7
V gene: TRBV6-5
CDR3 length: 16
CDR3 protein: CASSYGSGTGIYEQYF

clone size: many
J gene: TRBJ2-5
V gene: TRBV6-6
CDR3 length: 21
CDR3 protein: CASAYGPGLAGGNGYQETQYF

clone size: few
J gene: TRBJ2-7
V gene: TRBV7-2
CDR3 length: 15
CDR3 protein: CASSLPGQGMHEQYF

clone size: few
J gene: TRBJ2-7
V gene: TRBV7-9
CDR3 length: 12
CDR3 protein: CASSYQGDEQYF

clone size: NA
J gene: TRBJ1-5
V gene: TRBV4-1
CDR3 length: 18
CDR3 protein: CASSQGPPGQGSNQPQHF

clone size: NA
J gene: TRBJ1-1
V gene: TRBV9
CDR3 length: 15
CDR3 protein: CASSATLGDWTEAFF

clone size: many
J gene: TRBJ2-3
V gene: TRBV4-1
CDR3 length: 18
CDR3 protein: CASSQGRVMGQNTDTQYF

clone size: NA
J gene: TRBJ1-4
V gene: TRBV29-1
CDR3 length: 14
CDR3 protein: CSARRVTANEKLFF

clone size: many
J gene: TRBJ2-3
V gene: TRBV29-1
CDR3 length: 13
CDR3 protein: CSGGTGKSDTQYF

clone size: many
J gene: TRBJ2-3
V gene: TRBV5-1
CDR3 length: 14
CDR3 protein: CASSQGQDTDTQYF

clone size: many
J gene: TRBJ2-1
V gene: TRBV20-1
CDR3 length: 15
CDR3 protein: CSARSGTSGKGEQFF

clone size: NA
J gene: TRBJ2-1
V gene: TRBV29-1
CDR3 length: 11
CDR3 protein: CSVRDPGEQFF

clone size: many
J gene: TRBJ1-2
V gene: TRBV18
CDR3 length: 12
CDR3 protein: CASSPGPNGYTF

clone size: many
J gene: TRBJ2-7
V gene: TRBV10-3
CDR3 length: 14
CDR3 protein: CAISDPDRSYEQYF

clone size: NA
J gene: TRBJ2-5
V gene: TRBV5-1
CDR3 length: 13
CDR3 protein: CASSLGSLETQYF

clone size: few
J gene: TRBJ2-7
V gene: TRBV5-1
CDR3 length: 15
CDR3 protein: CASSMDNGQANEQYF

clone size: NA
J gene: TRBJ2-3
V gene: TRBV5-1
CDR3 length: 14
CDR3 protein: CASTTGRGTDTQYF

clone size: many
J gene: TRBJ1-6
V gene: TRBV7-6
CDR3 length: 15
CDR3 protein: CASSSRTVRNSPLHF

clone size: many
J gene: TRBJ2-4
V gene: TRBV5-1
CDR3 length: 14
CDR3 protein: CASSGPSEGNIQYF

clone size: NA
J gene: TRBJ2-7
V gene: TRBV28
CDR3 length: 14
CDR3 protein: CASSPSDRDNEQYF

clone size: many
J gene: TRBJ2-5
V gene: TRBV12-3/TRBV12-4
CDR3 length: 14
CDR3 protein: CASSLDRAQETQYF